Below, 21 T cell receptor beta chains from the same sample are listed, as sequenced in a study of graft-versus-host responses after intestinal transplantation. For these TCRs, the target antigens are not known. TCRdb's table, derived via immunoSEQ multiplex PCR, lists solely in-frame clones and lacks some. The sample consists of 38,000 or so clones, roughly 96% of them appearing once. Sample: unstimulated CD8+ T cells sorted from spleen or lymph node cells, taken before transplant. The receptors derive from a human donor who was the organ donor for an intestinal transplant.

This clone has a single count. V and J are TRBV7-2 and TRBJ2-3; 9 bases line up with TRBD2. The J segment lost 4 bases and the V segment lost 0 bases, leaving 8 bases of the junction unmatched. This CDR3 contains 17 residues. The germline gives CDR1 SGHTA, CDR2 FQGNSA. The CDR3 loop is CASSLAVFGGGADTQYF. CDR3 DNA: TGTGCCAGCAGCTTAGCGGTCTTTGGCGGGGGGGCAGATACGCAGTATTTT.

This chain connects TRBV5-4 to TRBJ2-3; 10 bases agree with TRBD2. V lost 0 bases and J lost 2; bases outside the gene matches: 9. Germline-derived CDR1 and CDR2 are SGHNT and YYREEE (reference sequence). The CDR3 runs 18 residues. The CDR3 sequence: CASSLDPGTSDYTDTQYF. DNA for the CDR3: TGTGCCAGCAGCTTGGACCCCGGGACTAGCGATTACACAGATACGCAGTATTTT.

This chain connects TRBV5-1 to TRBJ1-1; 7 nucleotides line up with TRBD1. The trim removed 0 bases at V and 6 bases at J, leaving 14 bases unmatched. The CDR3 runs 17 residues. Germline CDR1 and CDR2: SGHRS and YFSETQ. The CDR3 protein is CASSLEGATGFLAEAFF. In DNA, the CDR3 is TGCGCCAGCAGCTTGGAGGGGGCGACAGGGTTTCTCGCTGAAGCTTTCTTT.

The chain couples TRBV7-9 to TRBJ2-7; possibly TRBD2 for D (5 bases). The CDR3 is made up of 14 amino acids. V lost 5 bases, J lost 0 bases, and 11 bases lay in between. Germline V gene lookup returns CDR1 SEHNR and CDR2 FQNEAQ (reference sequence). CDR3 coding DNA: TGTGCCAGCAGCCTGCGGACTTCCTCCTACGAGCAGTACTTC. Translation: CASSLRTSSYEQYF.

This clone has just one count. V and J are TRBV19 and TRBJ1-5, with 8 bases matching TRBD1. Germline V gives CDR1 LNHDA, CDR2 SQIVND (reference sequence). J was trimmed by 4 bases and V by 3 bases; bases with no gene match: 2. This CDR3 spans 14 amino acids. The CDR3 DNA reads as TGTGCCAGTAGTATGACAGGGGCAAATCAGCCCCAGCATTTT. Protein sequence: CASSMTGANQPQHF.

The chain recombines TRBV5-8 with TRBJ1-1; D uncertain. The V end lost 1 base, the J end lost 3 bases, and 10 bases lay between the germline ends. This CDR3 has 14 residues. The germline V gene has CDR1 SGHTS and CDR2 YDEGEE. The CDR3 nucleotides read TGTGCCAGCAGCTTGCTCCTTTTTTACACTGAAGCTTTCTTT. Translating it yields CASSLLLFYTEAFF.

The chain links TRBV5-4 to TRBJ2-1, with a possible D match to TRBD1 (5 bases). The V gene's germline CDR1 is SGHNT and CDR2 YYREEE (reference sequence). Trimming took 3 bases from V and 12 from J, leaving 13 bases between them. This CDR3 spans 12 amino acids. The CDR3 sequence is CASSSGLSGQFF. The CDR3 DNA is TGTGCCAGCAGCTCAGGGTTATCGGGGCAGTTCTTC.

The J gene is TRBJ2-7, the V gene TRBV19; 10 bases agree with TRBD1. The CDR3 spans 14 residues. The germline CDR1 and CDR2 sequences are LNHDA and SQIVND (reference sequence). V shed 9 bases and J 2 bases; nucleotides not matched to a gene: 7. CDR3 in amino acids: CASRGTGETYEQYF. CDR3 coding DNA: TGTGCCAGCCGTGGGACAGGGGAAACCTACGAGCAGTACTTC.

V gene TRBV4-2 combines with J gene TRBJ2-5; D remains unclear. The DNA end is a closer match to TRBJ2-7, so the J assignment may be wrong. The V gene's germline CDR1 is LGHNA and CDR2 YNFKEQ. This CDR3 is 13 amino acids long. The CDR3 DNA reads TGTGCCAGCAGCCAAGAGGTGTTCTACGAGCAGTACTTC. Its protein product is CASSQEVFYEQYF.

This chain connects TRBV4-2 to TRBJ2-5; D is ambiguous. The CDR3 is made up of 13 amino acids. V lost 4 bases and J lost 5, with 11 bases in between. The germline V gene has CDR1 LGHNA and CDR2 YNFKEQ. CDR3 nucleotides: TGTGCCAGCAGCCCCTCACGGGCGGAGACCCAGTACTTC. Its translation: CASSPSRAETQYF.

This chain uses TRBV11-2 with TRBJ2-2; TRBD2 agrees at 12 bases. After removal of 5 bases from V and 6 bases from J, the junction contained 10 bases not matched to a gene. This CDR3 is 17 amino acids long. Germline assignment: CDR1 SGHAT and CDR2 FQNNGV. CDR3 in amino acids: CASSPRPLAGGPGELFF. Here the CDR3 DNA reads TGTGCCAGCAGCCCCAGGCCCCTAGCGGGGGGGCCCGGGGAGCTGTTTTTT.

This clone has just one count. The chain combines TRBV9 with TRBJ1-4, with D unclear. The CDR3 extends over 14 amino acids. The germline V gene encodes CDR1 SGDLS and CDR2 YYNGEE. V was pared by 4 bases and J by 4 bases, with 11 bases between. CDR3 residues: CASSPGGINEKLFF. In DNA, the CDR3 is TGTGCCAGCAGCCCTGGAGGGATTAATGAAAAACTGTTTTTT.

V is TRBV4-3 and J is TRBJ1-3; TRBD1 might be the D (5 bases). V was clipped by 3 bases and J by 0 bases, with 15 bases between them. Germline assignment: CDR1 LGHNA and CDR2 YSLEER. The CDR3 length is 17 residues. The CDR3 DNA follows: TGCGCCAGCAGCCATACTGCCAAACAGGTCTCTGGAAACACCATATATTTT. Protein sequence: CASSHTAKQVSGNTIYF.

The chain uses TRBV5-1 and TRBJ2-7, with 9 nucleotides matching TRBD2. CDR1 is SGHRS, CDR2 YFSETQ, per germline. V lost 2 bases, J lost 6 bases, and 6 bases stayed unmatched. There are 14 residues in the CDR3. The CDR3 bases are TGCGCCAGCAGCTTCGTAGCGGGGGCAGGCGAGCAGTACTTC. This gives the protein CASSFVAGAGEQYF.

The rearrangement uses TRBV4-3 and TRBJ2-2, with TRBD1 matching over 7 bases. Trimming at V came to 0 bases and at J to 4 bases, leaving 2 bases not matched to a gene. Germline assignment: CDR1 LGHNA and CDR2 YSLEER. The CDR3 totals 15 residues. The CDR3 DNA follows: TGCGCCAGCAGCCAAGATAGGGACAGCACCGGGGAGCTGTTTTTT. Its translation is CASSQDRDSTGELFF.

The chain recombines TRBV29-1 with TRBJ2-7; possible D gene TRBD1, 5 bases. Germline assignment: CDR1 SQVTM and CDR2 ANQGSEA. Trimming left V 0 bases short and J 6 bases short, with 12 bases between. This CDR3 spans 13 amino acids. The CDR3 DNA reads as TGCAGCGTTGAAGATTGGCAGGGTAGCGAGCAGTACTTC. Protein: CSVEDWQGSEQYF.

Remarks on this clone: The junction departs from germline at one end; a sequencing error may be responsible. The same CDR3 is also encoded by other DNA sequences in this sample. J is TRBJ2-3 and V is TRBV9; 7 bases line up with TRBD2. CDR3 length: 16 amino acids. The V gene's germline CDR1 is SGDLS and CDR2 YYNGEE. CDR3 region: CASSVDLERGGDTQYF. DNA of the CDR3: TGCGCCAGCAGCGTAGATCTAGAGCGGGGCGGGGATACGCAGTATTTT.

V usage is TRBV6-5 and J usage is TRBJ2-5, with D maybe TRBD1 (6 bases). CDR3 size: 13 residues. The V gene lost 7 bases and the J gene lost 0 bases, with 9 bases spanning the gap. Germline V gene lookup returns CDR1 MNHEY and CDR2 SVGAGI. CDR3 amino acids: CASNQGNQETQYF. The CDR3 nucleotides are TGTGCCAGCAATCAGGGGAACCAAGAGACCCAGTACTTC.

This sequence joins TRBV5-6 and TRBJ2-5; TRBD1 matches 9 bases. Trimming cost V 2 bases and J 5 bases; bases outside gene matches: 13. The germline CDR1 and CDR2 sequences are SGHDT and YYEEEE. The CDR3 totals 17 residues. CDR3 in DNA: TGTGCCAGCAGCTTATATAACAGGGGGCTCTTCGTGGAGACCCAGTACTTC. Translated, it gives CASSLYNRGLFVETQYF.

The CDR3 DNA follows: TGCGCCAGCAGCCAAGTGCGGGGGGCGGGTGGCTACACCTTC. This encodes CASSQVRGAGGYTF. This rearrangement joins TRBV4-3 to TRBJ1-2, with D possibly matching TRBD1 (6 bases). Trimming cost V 1 base and J 7 bases, with 13 bases left between them. Germline lookup yields CDR1 LGHNA and CDR2 YSLEER. This CDR3 contains 14 residues.

The rearrangement links TRBV6-5 to TRBJ2-1, with TRBD2 matching 8 bases. This CDR3 is built from 14 residues. V dropped 8 bases and J dropped 5; count of bases not matched to a gene: 8. Germline V gene sequence: CDR1 MNHEY, CDR2 SVGAGI. Here the CDR3 DNA reads TGTGCCAGCTCCCGGCTAGCGGGTAACAATGAGCAGTTCTTC. Protein: CASSRLAGNNEQFF.